One sample yielded the 11 T cell receptor beta chains listed below, sequenced in a study of blood T cell repertoires in COVID-19. Produced via immunoSEQ multiplex PCR; TCRdb's table is partial and in-frame only. The sample has some 200,000 clones; 65% to 85% are singletons. The sequenced material came from PBMCs or T cells enriched from blood (not recorded which). These receptors came from a man aged 35 to 55 who had recovered from COVID-19.

V usage is TRBV7-2 and J usage is TRBJ1-4, with D maybe TRBD1 (6 bases). V lost 5 bases and J lost 3, with 13 bases in between. Germline CDR1 reads SGHTA; CDR2 reads FQGNSA. This CDR3 comprises 15 residues. For the CDR3, the DNA is TGTGCCAGCAGCGACCAGGGGCAACCTAATGAAAAACTGTTTTTT. This sequence encodes CASSDQGQPNEKLFF.

The rearrangement uses TRBV4-1 and TRBJ2-3; a weak D match, TRBD1 (6 bases). Germline lookup yields CDR1 MGHRA and CDR2 YSYEKL. This CDR3 is 16 amino acids long. V lost 4 bases and J lost 4, with 18 bases in between. CDR3 sequence (DNA): TGCGCCAGCAGCCGTTTAGGACAGTCCAAGGCAGATACGCAGTATTTT. Its translation is CASSRLGQSKADTQYF.

The chain employs TRBV5-1 and TRBJ2-2; 9 nucleotides match TRBD1. Germline CDR1 reads SGHRS; CDR2 reads YFSETQ. This CDR3 is built from 17 residues. The V segment lost 0 bases and the J segment 5 bases; nucleotides outside the gene matches: 8. This chain's CDR3 is CASSLAMDRGFTGELFF. The CDR3 DNA sequence: TGCGCCAGCAGCTTGGCGATGGACAGGGGTTTTACCGGGGAGCTGTTTTTT.

The chain uses TRBV2 and TRBJ1-2; 9 bases align to TRBD1. This CDR3 has 16 amino acids. Germline lookup yields CDR1 SNHLY and CDR2 FYNNEI. The V segment lost 5 bases and the J segment 3 bases; nucleotides outside the gene matches: 10. In DNA, the CDR3 is TGTGCCAGCAGTCCGCGCTACAGGGGGCGCCACTATGGCTACACCTTC. It encodes CASSPRYRGRHYGYTF.

This clone was detected only a few times. The rearrangement uses TRBV7-2 and TRBJ1-5; the D is unclear. CDR3 length: 13 residues. Germline V gives CDR1 SGHTA, CDR2 FQGNSA. The ends were cut back, 7 bases at V and 3 bases at J, with 10 bases in the middle. This CDR3 is CASTYSLNQPQHF. In DNA form, the CDR3 reads TGTGCCAGCACCTACAGCCTCAATCAGCCCCAGCATTTT. Together with reference TRBV7-2 and TRBJ1-5, the CDR3 gives the full variable domain: GAGVSQSPSNKVTEKGKDVELRCDPISGHTALYWYRQSLGQGLEFLIYFQGNSAPDKSGLPSDRFSAERTGGSVSTLTIQRTQQEDSAVYLCASTYSLNQPQHFGDGTRLSIL.

As regards this clone: The same CDR3 also results from other DNA sequences found in this sample. This chain joins TRBV27 and TRBJ2-5; TRBD2 matches 11 bases. With V trimmed by 5 bases and J by 2 bases, 4 bases remained unmatched. Germline values: CDR1 MNHEY, CDR2 SMNVEV (reference sequence). This CDR3 is built from 15 residues. The CDR3 nucleotides are TGTGCCAGCAGTAGGCTAGCGGGGGGACAAGAGACCCAGTACTTC. It encodes CASSRLAGGQETQYF.

This clone has only a few counts. This chain connects TRBV2 to TRBJ2-1; 8 positions agree with TRBD1. There are 14 residues in the CDR3. The germline gives CDR1 SNHLY, CDR2 FYNNEI. The J segment lost 9 bases and the V segment lost 4 bases, leaving 8 bases of the junction unmatched. CDR3: CASSARDRWGEQFF. CDR3 DNA: TGTGCCAGCAGTGCACGGGACAGGTGGGGTGAGCAGTTCTTC.

The chain links TRBV6-2 or TRBV6-3 to TRBJ1-6; D ambiguous. Trimming took 2 bases from V and 5 from J, leaving 7 bases between them. The germline V gene has CDR1 MNHEY and CDR2 SVGEGT. This CDR3 is 14 amino acids long. In DNA form, the CDR3 reads TGTGCCAGCAGTTACGGGCAAGATAATTCACCCCTCCACTTT. Its translation: CASSYGQDNSPLHF.

In regard to this clone: An end of the junction differs from the germline gene, which may be a read error. V and J are TRBV7-2 and TRBJ2-7, with TRBD2 matching 9 bases. CDR1 SGHTA and CDR2 FQGNSA come from the germline V gene. This CDR3 contains 11 residues. The CDR3 protein is CASSSSIGLAF. The CDR3 DNA is TGTGCCAGCAGTTCAAGCATCGGACTAGCGTTC.

The chain is built from TRBV5-1 and TRBJ2-1, with TRBD2 identical over 7 bases. CDR1 is SGHRS, CDR2 YFSETQ, per germline. The CDR3 sequence is 14 residues long. Losses at the gene ends were 3 bases for V and 7 bases for J; bases not matched to a gene: 7. The CDR3 DNA follows: TGCGCCAGCAGCTCCGGGAAAGCGGGGAATGAGCAGTTCTTC. Its translation: CASSSGKAGNEQFF.

The V and J genes are TRBV5-1 and TRBJ1-2; 8 positions match TRBD1. Looked up from germline, CDR1 is SGHRS and CDR2 is YFSETQ. The junction had 7 bases not matched to a gene; V was cut back by 0 bases and J by 6 bases. The CDR3 is 15 residues long. The CDR3 region has the DNA TGCGCCAGCAGCTTGGCCGCCCAGGGGGCGGATGGCTACACCTTC. Protein: CASSLAAQGADGYTF.